The present entry profiles one TCR beta chain with its context. These data belong to a study of blood T cell repertoires in COVID-19. Methods used by the authors: How many nucleated cells were present was estimated from reference gene primer amplification. Sequenced by immunoSEQ multiplex PCR; TCRdb stores in-frame clones only, minus some. D and trimming come from the DNA, and the V and J calls and clone size come from that table. In the table there are fewer than 200,000 clones, approximately 84% of which are singletons. Sequencing was performed on peripheral blood. This clonotype originated in a human donor in a cohort sampled during active COVID-19.

This chain's CDR3 is CASSLAGGDGYTF. The CDR3 nucleotides read TGTGCCAGCAGCTTAGCAGGGGGCGATGGCTACACCTTC. The V gene is TRBV7-3, the J gene TRBJ1-2, with 8 bases lining up with TRBD1. Germline CDR1 and CDR2: SGHTA and FQGTGA. V lost 2 bases and J lost 6; bases outside the gene matches: 2. The CDR3 has 13 residues.